This T cell receptor (beta chain) originates from a study of CD8 T cells in Susac syndrome (dated by TCRdb to about 2019). Some background on the complete study: Whether CD8+ T cell activation and differentiation in Susac syndrome was antigen driven was tested using repertoire sequencing.

V has 0 bases trimmed and J has 1 base trimmed; junction bases matching no gene number 7. There are 17 amino acids in the CDR3, from cysteine to phenylalanine inclusive. Only the CDR3 part of the read is kept: 51 bases, read in frame from the first base. Paper-wide results and their limitations: The study acknowledged that relatively few individuals were included in the TCR sequencing and HLA analysis.

A remark on this clonotype: Its binding antigen is unknown. Per-base quality was not reported, and no clone a single base away is much larger than it.

Peripheral blood CD8+ and CD4+ T cells from healthy donors, Susac syndrome patients and multiple sclerosis patients were profiled by high-throughput TCR beta sequencing. Treatment-naive patients with stable or active relapsing-remitting disease fulfilling revised McDonald criteria were used as multiple sclerosis controls. Bulk CD8+ and CD4+ T cells were purified by magnetic negative isolation, while CD8+ TEMRA cells were enriched using FACS. Blood was collected in EDTA tubes and processed within 24 hours, with PBMCs isolated through density gradient centrifugation. PBMCs intended for TCR sequencing were frozen in liquid nitrogen and were later thawed in a 37 degrees C water bath. The sorted or isolated CD4+, CD8+ and CD8+ TEMRA cells had a purity of 90% or higher. RNA was extracted using the RNeasy kit, and about 0.5 to 1 ug of the RNA was reverse transcribed with random hexamers. The immunoSEQ multiplex PCR assay, covering 54 Vbeta and 13 Jbeta segments, was used to amplify TCR beta CDR3 regions. Bias from PCR amplification was corrected by using a synthetic template baseline for primer optimization and for computational correction. Per the authors' processing: Only productive sequences were kept, with reads annotated to V, D and J genes according to IMGT and analyzed in immunoSEQ Analyzer. To calculate clonality, Shannon entropy was normalized by log2 of the number of productive unique sequences and then subtracted from one. Public and private clones were assessed among the 100 most prevalent clones of each patient and control. Clones were defined as Susac-specific if absent from the healthy and MS cohorts, from around 1,000 published viral clones and from other ImmuneACCESS disease sequences. Starting from the raw public reads, TCRdb applied fastp trimming at Q25, assembled clones with MiXCR and retained in-frame beta chains. Rows with a matching CDR3 protein are joined into one entry that keeps the most common DNA and genes. The V and J calls here are based on TCRdb, not the publication. The sample has 150,000 to 200,000 distinct CDR3 sequences on record, 90% to 95% of them singletons. Clones ranked in the top ten supply roughly 0.097% of the sample.

The sequence joins TRBV23-1 to TRBJ2-5, with 8 bases aligning to TRBD2. TRBV23-1 is filed as an ORF, its function uncertain. The specimen was CD4+ T cells from PBMCs. This TCR was sampled from a human donor with multiple sclerosis. The nucleotide sequence reads TGCGCCAGCAGTCAATCCGGCCCGGGACTAGTCCAAGAGACCCAGTACTTC. Its coded protein is CASSQSGPGLVQETQYF.